These 10 T cell receptor beta chains originate from one sample sequenced in a study of beta chain features in type 1 diabetes. The study reverse transcribed the entire isolated RNA, so it sequenced expressed TCRB transcripts. The data were produced by immunoSEQ multiplex PCR, yet TCRdb's version contains in-frame clones alone and is incomplete. The sample carries 150,000 to 180,000 clones, about 7.3% recorded once. Sequenced sample: central memory CD4+ T cells from blood. The receptors here all came from a man younger than 35 in good health.

This chain joins TRBV5-1 and TRBJ2-7; D not certain. The CDR3 totals 14 residues. V lost 0 bases and J 3 bases, leaving 10 bases between the germline ends. Germline V CDR1 and CDR2: SGHRS, YFSETQ. The CDR3 sequence: CASSLDRRLYEQYF. CDR3 sequence (DNA): TGCGCCAGCAGCTTGGACCGGAGACTCTACGAGCAGTACTTC.

The chain combines TRBV6-5 with TRBJ2-3; 8 bases agree with TRBD2. There are 15 residues in the CDR3. With 2 bases clipped from V and 12 bases from J, the junction kept 13 bases outside the gene matches. Germline CDR1 MNHEY, CDR2 SVGAGI. This chain's CDR3 is CASSYDQPGLGVQYF. The CDR3 DNA is TGTGCCAGCAGTTACGATCAACCGGGACTAGGAGTTCAGTATTTT.

The chain links TRBV7-2 to TRBJ1-2; D possibly corresponds to TRBD1 (5 bases). Per the germline V gene, CDR1 is SGHTA and CDR2 is FQGNSA. This CDR3 comprises 15 residues. The V gene lost 4 bases and the J gene lost 8 bases, with 20 bases spanning the gap. CDR3 nucleotides: TGTGCCAGCAGCTCTTCTCCAGGGCCGGCGCGAGGCTACACCTTC. This encodes CASSSSPGPARGYTF.

The CDR3 coding sequence is TGTGCCAGCAGTTTTAGCCTAAACTATGGCTACACCTTC. Its translation is CASSFSLNYGYTF. This chain uses TRBV28 with TRBJ1-2, with D uncertain. In germline, CDR1 is MDHEN, CDR2 SYDVKM. CDR3 length equals 13 residues. Trimming took off 3 bases at V and 2 bases at J, with 7 bases between the two ends.

This rearrangement joins TRBV28 to TRBJ2-7; TRBD1 matches 9 bases. This CDR3 is built from 14 residues. The V gene's germline CDR1 is MDHEN and CDR2 SYDVKM. V dropped 8 bases and J dropped 7; count of bases not matched to a gene: 12. For the CDR3, the DNA is TGTGCCAGCGATACAGGGGGCGACGCGAGGGAGCAGTACTTC. Translation gives CASDTGGDAREQYF. Filled out from reference TRBV28 and TRBJ2-7, the complete variable domain reads DVKVTQSSRYLVKRTGEKVFLECVQDMDHENMFWYRQDPGLGLRLIYFSYDVKMKEKGDIPEGYSVSREKKERFSLILESASTNQTSMYLCASDTGGDAREQYFGPGTRLTVT.

This clone was observed a single time. The CDR3: CASSPGQDYGYTF. The CDR3, as DNA: TGTGCCAGCAGCCCAGGACAGGACTATGGCTACACCTTC. The chain combines TRBV7-8 with TRBJ1-2; 7 bases line up with TRBD1. This CDR3 has 13 residues. With 5 bases clipped from V and 3 bases from J, the junction kept 3 bases outside the gene matches. Germline CDR1 and CDR2: SGHVS and FQNEAQ.

J is TRBJ1-4 and V is TRBV10-3, with 7 bases lining up with TRBD1. V shed 10 bases and J 4 bases; nucleotides not matched to a gene: 15. CDR3 size: 16 residues. Germline CDR1 and CDR2: ENHRY and SYGVKD. In DNA, the CDR3 is TGTGCCACTTCCCCAACCAAGGGACAGAATAATGAAAAACTGTTTTTT. Encoded protein: CATSPTKGQNNEKLFF.

The V gene is TRBV7-2, the J gene TRBJ2-7; weak D call: TRBD1 (6 bases). CDR3 length: 14 residues. Trimming took off 7 bases at V and 0 bases at J, with 13 bases between the two ends. Germline V gene sequence: CDR1 SGHTA, CDR2 FQGNSA. In DNA form, the CDR3 reads TGTGCCAGCATAAGAGGACAGAACTCCTACGAGCAGTACTTC. This gives the protein CASIRGQNSYEQYF. Full variable domain (outside the CDR3, taken from reference TRBV7-2 and TRBJ2-7): GAGVSQSPSNKVTEKGKDVELRCDPISGHTALYWYRQSLGQGLEFLIYFQGNSAPDKSGLPSDRFSAERTGGSVSTLTIQRTQQEDSAVYLCASIRGQNSYEQYFGPGTRLTVT.

This clone was found a few times. This chain uses TRBV28 with TRBJ2-6, with D uncertain. This CDR3 is 14 amino acids long. Per the germline V gene, CDR1 is MDHEN and CDR2 is SYDVKM. Trimming cost V 8 bases and J 2 bases, with 10 bases left between them. CDR3 region: CASQANPGANVLTF. CDR3 sequence (DNA): TGTGCCAGCCAGGCAAATCCTGGGGCCAACGTCCTGACTTTC.

This chain joins TRBV10-3 and TRBJ2-1; TRBD2 agrees at 11 bases. V dropped 5 bases and J dropped 6; count of bases not matched to a gene: 9. The CDR3 loop spans 16 amino acids. The V gene's germline CDR1 is ENHRY and CDR2 SYGVKD. CDR3 nucleotide sequence: TGTGCCATCAGTCTTGAAACTAGCGGGAGTAGCAATGAGCAGTTCTTC. Translated: CAISLETSGSSNEQFF.